This TCR beta chain was sequenced in a study of OX40 agonist ivuxolimab in advanced cancers. On the study more broadly: Ivuxolimab, which is an agonistic anti-OX40 (CD134) antibody, was administered to the patients.

Regarding the study as a whole: Dosing at 0.1 to 3.0 mg/kg was accompanied by clonal expansion of CD4+ and CD8+ blood T cells by week 6.

To note about this clone: Its antigen is unknown.

The data were produced by immunoSEQ multiplex PCR, yet TCRdb's version contains in-frame clones alone and is incomplete. The table shows approximately 99,000 clones, with roughly nine tenths occurring only once. The CDR3 is 11 amino acids. Trimming took 2 bases from V and 7 from J, leaving 3 bases between them. CDR1 is GTSNPN and CDR2 is SVGIG in the germline V gene (reference sequence). The chain couples TRBV30 to TRBJ2-6, with unresolved D. The source is an adult with an advanced solid tumor such as melanoma, head and neck, liver or kidney cancer. Sequences were derived from CD4+ or CD8+ T cells sorted from blood, sampled in a trial of the OX40 agonist ivuxolimab. CDR3 sequence: CAWSLANVLTF. In DNA form, the CDR3 reads TGTGCCTGGAGTCTCGCCAACGTCCTGACTTTC.